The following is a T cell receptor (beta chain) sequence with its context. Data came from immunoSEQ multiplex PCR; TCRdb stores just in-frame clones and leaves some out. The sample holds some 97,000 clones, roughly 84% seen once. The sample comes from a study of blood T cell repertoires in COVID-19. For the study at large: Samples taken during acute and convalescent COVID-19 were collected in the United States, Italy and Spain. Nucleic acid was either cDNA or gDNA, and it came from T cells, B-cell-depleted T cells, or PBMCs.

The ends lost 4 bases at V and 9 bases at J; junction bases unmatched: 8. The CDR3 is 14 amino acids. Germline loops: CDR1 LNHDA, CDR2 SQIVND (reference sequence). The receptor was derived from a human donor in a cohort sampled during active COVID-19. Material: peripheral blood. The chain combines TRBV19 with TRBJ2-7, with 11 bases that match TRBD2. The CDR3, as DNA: TGTGCCAGTAGTAGCACTAGCGGGGGCGGAGGGCAGTACTTC. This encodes CASSSTSGGGGQYF.